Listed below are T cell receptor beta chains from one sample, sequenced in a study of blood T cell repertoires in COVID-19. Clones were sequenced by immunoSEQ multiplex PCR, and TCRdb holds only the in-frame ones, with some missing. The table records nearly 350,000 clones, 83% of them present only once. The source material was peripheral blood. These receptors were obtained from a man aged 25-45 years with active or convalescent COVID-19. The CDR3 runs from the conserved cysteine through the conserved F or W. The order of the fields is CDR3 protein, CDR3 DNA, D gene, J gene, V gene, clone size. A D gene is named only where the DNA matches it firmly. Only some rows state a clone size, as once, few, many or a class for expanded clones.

CASRLGQGYNSPLHF	TGTGCCAGCAGGCTGGGACAGGGTTATAATTCACCCCTCCACTTT	TRBD1	TRBJ1-6	TRBV9	.
CASSPDPGGGGYTF	TGTGCCAGCAGCCCCGACCCGGGGGGCGGTGGCTACACCTTC	.	TRBJ1-2	TRBV7-2	.
CASSYRRNYGYTF	TGTGCCAGCAGTTACCGGCGGAACTATGGCTACACCTTC	.	TRBJ1-2	TRBV6-2/TRBV6-3	.
CASSLGRGGQPQHF	TGTGCCAGCAGCCTGGGGCGGGGCGGTCAGCCCCAGCATTTT	.	TRBJ1-5	TRBV5-6	.
CASYPSSYNEQFF	TGTGCCTCCTACCCGAGCTCCTACAATGAGCAGTTCTTC	.	TRBJ2-1	TRBV30	few
CASGLGRGNGYTF	TGTGCTAGTGGTTTGGGCCGCGGGAATGGCTACACCTTC	.	TRBJ1-2	TRBV12-5	.
CASSYSRQGSSYEQYF	TGTGCCAGCAGTTACTCTAGGCAGGGGAGCTCCTACGAGCAGTACTTC	.	TRBJ2-7	TRBV6-6	few
CASWQFLNTEAFF	TGTGCCAGCTGGCAGTTTTTGAACACTGAAGCTTTCTTT	.	TRBJ1-1	TRBV28	.
CASSLVQQNSPLHF	TGTGCCAGCAGTTTAGTACAGCAAAATTCACCCCTCCACTTT	.	TRBJ1-6	TRBV28	.
CASSTRQEQYF	TGTGCCAGCAGCACCCGACAGGAACAGTACTTC	.	TRBJ2-7	TRBV7-2	.
CASTRDGSYNEQFF	TGTGCCAGTACCCGTGACGGGTCCTACAATGAGCAGTTCTTC	.	TRBJ2-1	TRBV19	once
CASSLDRGNGYTF	TGTGCCAGCAGCTTGGACAGGGGAAATGGCTACACCTTC	TRBD1	TRBJ1-2	TRBV6-5	.
CASSLTTSGYNEQFF	TGTGCCAGCAGCCTTACGACTAGCGGGTACAATGAGCAGTTCTTC	TRBD2	TRBJ2-1	TRBV7-8	.
CASSQGGLAGGPGEQYF	TGCGCCAGCAGCCAAGGGGGCCTGGCGGGAGGGCCCGGAGAGCAGTACTTC	TRBD2	TRBJ2-7	TRBV4-3	once
CASSQEQQVAGKGNTIYF	TGCGCCAGCAGCCAAGAACAGCAGGTAGCGGGCAAGGGAAACACCATATATTTT	.	TRBJ1-3	TRBV4-1	.
CASSQIPTSGEQFF	TGCGCCAGCAGCCAAATACCGACTAGCGGTGAGCAGTTCTTC	TRBD2	TRBJ2-1	TRBV4-1	.
CASSSRQGSGYTF	TGTGCCAGCAGCTCCAGACAGGGAAGTGGCTACACCTTC	TRBD1	TRBJ1-2	TRBV9	.
CASSPGAGRGFGTDTQYF	TGTGCCAGCAGTCCAGGCGCAGGCCGAGGGTTCGGCACAGATACGCAGTATTTT	.	TRBJ2-3	TRBV28	.
CASISTGEEQYF	TGTGCCAGTATATCCACGGGGGAAGAGCAGTACTTC	.	TRBJ2-7	TRBV6-5	.
CARRQDPSSPEQYF	TGTGCCAGGAGACAGGACCCCTCTTCACCAGAGCAGTACTTC	.	TRBJ2-7	TRBV2	few
CASSPVGEQFF	TGTGCCAGCAGCCCAGTTGGTGAGCAGTTCTTC	.	TRBJ2-1	TRBV7-2	.
CAISPGPGEPQHF	TGTGCCATCAGTCCCGGGCCCGGGGAGCCCCAGCATTTT	.	TRBJ1-5	TRBV10-3	.
CASSSQGEAGANVLTF	TGTGCCAGCAGTTCTCAGGGGGAGGCTGGGGCCAACGTCCTGACTTTC	.	TRBJ2-6	TRBV27	.
CASSHLAVQETQYF	TGTGCCAGCAGCCACCTAGCGGTCCAAGAGACCCAGTACTTC	TRBD2	TRBJ2-5	TRBV3-1/TRBV3-2	.
CASSVGGKAEAFF	TGTGCCAGCTCGGTGGGAGGGAAAGCTGAAGCTTTCTTT	.	TRBJ1-1	TRBV6-5	.
CASRRAGGPKTQYF	TGTGCCAGCAGAAGAGCGGGGGGGCCAAAGACCCAGTACTTC	TRBD2	TRBJ2-5	TRBV13	.
CASSYMGGGNYNEQFF	TGCGCCAGCAGCTATATGGGTGGGGGGAACTACAATGAGCAGTTCTTC	.	TRBJ2-1	TRBV4-3	.
CASSPTRTGNEKLFF	TGTGCCAGCTCACCCACGAGGACAGGGAACGAAAAACTGTTTTTT	TRBD1	TRBJ1-4	TRBV18	.
CASSRPLGGTQYF	TGTGCCAGCAGTCGACCCCTAGGGGGCACGCAGTATTTT	TRBD1	TRBJ2-3	TRBV12-3/TRBV12-4	.
CASSLSREAEQFF	TGTGCCAGCAGTTTGTCGCGGGAGGCTGAGCAGTTCTTC	TRBD2	TRBJ2-1	TRBV6-2/TRBV6-3	.
CASGLGTFEGTQYF	TGTGCTAGTGGTCTAGGGACATTTGAAGGGACCCAGTACTTC	.	TRBJ2-5	TRBV12-5	.
CASREGYGYTF	TGTGCCAGCAGGGAGGGGTATGGCTACACCTTC	.	TRBJ1-2	TRBV6-1	.
CASSAPQGGDTEAFF	TGCGCCAGCAGCGCCCCACAGGGGGGTGATACTGAAGCTTTCTTT	TRBD1	TRBJ1-1	TRBV4-1	few
CASSQGVHINQPQHF	TGCGCCAGCAGCCAAGGAGTCCATATCAATCAGCCCCAGCATTTT	.	TRBJ1-5	TRBV4-3	.
CASSLDGAGEGEKLFF	TGTGCCAGCAGCTTGGACGGGGCAGGGGAAGGTGAAAAACTGTTTTTT	.	TRBJ1-4	TRBV5-4	.
CASSLTFRDREWSGANVLTF	TGTGCCAGCAGTTTAACGTTTCGGGACAGGGAATGGTCTGGGGCCAACGTCCTGACTTTC	TRBD1	TRBJ2-6	TRBV27	once
CSVTTGPGTEAFF	TGCAGCGTAACGACAGGTCCCGGCACTGAAGCTTTCTTT	.	TRBJ1-1	TRBV29-1	few
CASSGRQGVMNTEAFF	TGTGCCAGCAGCGGGCGACAGGGTGTCATGAACACTGAAGCTTTCTTT	TRBD1	TRBJ1-1	TRBV7-9	few
CASSSISGRAYEQYF	TGTGCCAGCAGCTCGATTAGCGGGAGGGCCTACGAGCAGTACTTC	TRBD2	TRBJ2-7	TRBV7-2	.
CASARDSSTDTQYF	TGCGCCAGCGCCAGGGACAGTAGCACAGATACGCAGTATTTT	TRBD1	TRBJ2-3	TRBV5-1	.
CASSLTWRGQFF	TGTGCCAGCAGCTTGACCTGGCGGGGGCAGTTCTTC	.	TRBJ2-1	TRBV3-1/TRBV3-2	.
CAWSVRGTSGGGPQYF	TGTGCCTGGAGTGTACGCGGGACTAGCGGGGGTGGGCCCCAGTACTTC	TRBD2	TRBJ2-5	TRBV30	.
CASSLVVGTTDTQYF	TGTGCCAGCAGCTTAGTTGTGGGCACCACAGATACGCAGTATTTT	.	TRBJ2-3	TRBV11-2	.
CASSRGTPHTQYF	TGTGCCAGCAGCCGCGGGACCCCACATACGCAGTATTTT	.	TRBJ2-3	TRBV7-3	.
CSAFTGLGYTF	TGCAGTGCTTTTACAGGGCTTGGCTACACCTTC	.	TRBJ1-2	TRBV20-1	few
CAIFGASGSTDTQYF	TGTGCCATTTTTGGTGCTAGCGGTAGCACAGATACGCAGTATTTT	TRBD2	TRBJ2-3	TRBV19	.
CASSLEAGLATGELFF	TGTGCCAGCAGCTTAGAGGCAGGGCTGGCCACCGGGGAGCTGTTTTTT	.	TRBJ2-2	TRBV7-2	.
CASSLIGTGLNTEAFF	TGTGCCAGCAGTCTCATAGGGACAGGGCTTAACACTGAAGCTTTCTTT	TRBD1	TRBJ1-1	TRBV28	.
CASSPRHTTYEQYF	TGTGCCAGCAGCCCCCGCCACACCACCTACGAGCAGTACTTC	.	TRBJ2-7	TRBV7-2	.
CASSQDFGQFAYEQYF	TGTGCCAGCAGCCAAGATTTTGGCCAGTTTGCCTACGAGCAGTACTTC	.	TRBJ2-7	TRBV4-2	.
CASSLGLAGADTQYF	TGTGCCAGCAGCTTAGGACTAGCGGGGGCAGATACGCAGTATTTT	TRBD2	TRBJ2-3	TRBV11-2	.
CASTTGGVNNSPLHF	TGTGCCAGCACCACGGGGGGGGTCAATAATTCACCCCTCCACTTT	.	TRBJ1-6	TRBV28	.
CASSYSGQGGINYGYTF	TGTGCCAGCAGTTACTCGGGACAGGGGGGGATTAACTATGGCTACACCTTC	TRBD1	TRBJ1-2	TRBV28	few
CASSRYNEKLFF	TGTGCCAGCAGCCGTTATAATGAAAAACTGTTTTTT	.	TRBJ1-4	TRBV7-9	few
CASSLVGTGYNEQFF	TGTGCCAGCAGCTTAGTAGGGACAGGGTACAATGAGCAGTTCTTC	TRBD1	TRBJ2-1	TRBV7-6	few
CASSWGGNTGELFF	TGTGCCAGCAGCTGGGGGGGGAACACCGGGGAGCTGTTTTTT	TRBD2	TRBJ2-2	TRBV2	few
CASSLVGASLGGEQFF	TGTGCCAGCAGCTTAGTCGGGGCCTCTCTGGGGGGTGAGCAGTTCTTC	.	TRBJ2-1	TRBV11-3	.
CASSLARGKDGYTF	TGTGCCAGCAGCTTAGCACGGGGGAAGGATGGCTACACCTTC	.	TRBJ1-2	TRBV7-9	.
CASSQDRGSNTEAFF	TGCGCCAGCAGCCAAGACAGGGGGTCGAACACTGAAGCTTTCTTT	TRBD1	TRBJ1-1	TRBV4-3	.